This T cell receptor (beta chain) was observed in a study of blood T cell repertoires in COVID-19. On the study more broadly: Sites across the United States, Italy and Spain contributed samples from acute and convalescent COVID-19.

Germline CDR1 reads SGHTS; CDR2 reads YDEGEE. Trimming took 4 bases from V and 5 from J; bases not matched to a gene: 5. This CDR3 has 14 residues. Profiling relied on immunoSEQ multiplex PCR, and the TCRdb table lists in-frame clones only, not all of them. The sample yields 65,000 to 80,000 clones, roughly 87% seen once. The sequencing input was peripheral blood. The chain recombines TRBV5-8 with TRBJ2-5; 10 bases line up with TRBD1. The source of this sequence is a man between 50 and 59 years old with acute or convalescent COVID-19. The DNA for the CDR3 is TGTGCCAGCAGCATAGACAGGGGGCTGGAGACCCAGTACTTC. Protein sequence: CASSIDRGLETQYF.